Below are 14 T cell receptor beta chains sequenced from a single sample in a study of CD8 T cells in Susac syndrome. Random hexamers were used to reverse transcribe the RNA input (about 0.45 to 1 ug). TCRdb called the immunoSEQ multiplex PCR reads again in MiXCR, with one record for every CDR3 protein. The repertoire has fewer than 300,000 distinct CDR3 sequences, about 85% of them found once; the top ten carry around 0.12%. Material for sequencing was CD8+ T cells from PBMCs. The receptors were gathered from a human donor with multiple sclerosis.

The chain recombines TRBV7-8 with TRBJ1-1; D is perhaps TRBD1 (5 bases). The CDR3 loop spans 16 amino acids. V was pared by 5 bases and J by 5 bases, with 21 bases between. Germline V lookup: CDR1 SGHVS, CDR2 FQNEAQ. The CDR3 bases are TGTGCCAGCAGCCTCCGGGAAGGGACGACTTCAACTGAAGCTTTCTTT. Protein sequence: CASSLREGTTSTEAFF.

J is TRBJ1-6 and V is TRBV5-5; no clear D. Deletions cut 0 bases from V and 6 bases from J, with 13 bases between. CDR1 is SGHKS, CDR2 YYEKEE, per germline (reference sequence). This CDR3 has 16 residues. The CDR3 protein is CASSLEGMGFNSPLHF. The CDR3 DNA follows: TGTGCCAGCAGCTTGGAAGGAATGGGGTTTAATTCACCCCTCCACTTT.

The rearrangement links TRBV28 to TRBJ1-3, with D possibly TRBD1 on 6 matching bases. The CDR3 is 13 residues long. The germline V gene has CDR1 MDHEN and CDR2 SYDVKM. V gave up 9 bases and J gave up 1 base, with 10 bases separating them. CDR3 in amino acids: CASLRGSGNTIYF. CDR3 in DNA: TGTGCCAGTCTGAGGGGGTCTGGAAACACCATATATTTT. Together with reference TRBV28 and TRBJ1-3, the CDR3 gives the full variable domain: DVKVTQSSRYLVKRTGEKVFLECVQDMDHENMFWYRQDPGLGLRLIYFSYDVKMKEKGDIPEGYSVSREKKERFSLILESASTNQTSMYLCASLRGSGNTIYFGEGSWLTVV.

The chain is built from TRBV27 and TRBJ2-2, with 7 bases identical to TRBD2. The CDR3 runs to 16 residues. Germline V lookup: CDR1 MNHEY, CDR2 SMNVEV (reference sequence). V shed 3 bases and J 6 bases; nucleotides not matched to a gene: 10. For the CDR3, the DNA is TGTGCCAGCAGTTTTAGTGCGGGAGAACATCCCGGGGAGCTGTTTTTT. Translating it yields CASSFSAGEHPGELFF.

The chain couples TRBV20-1 to TRBJ2-3; no firm D call. Trimming took 5 bases from V and 0 from J, leaving 6 bases between them. CDR1 and CDR2 from the germline V gene are DFQATT and SNEGSKA (reference sequence). This CDR3 region has 12 residues. The chain's CDR3 is CSAESSTDTQYF. The CDR3 DNA follows: TGCAGTGCTGAGTCTAGCACAGATACGCAGTATTTT.

The CDR3 sequence is CASSFEVGEQFF. CDR3 bases: TGTGCCAGCAGTTTCGAAGTAGGTGAGCAGTTCTTC. V gene TRBV12-3 or TRBV12-4 combines with J gene TRBJ2-1, with D unclear. V was trimmed by 3 bases and J by 9 bases, leaving 9 bases between them. The CDR3 is made up of 12 amino acids.

The V gene is TRBV27, the J gene TRBJ2-7, with D possibly TRBD2 on 5 matching bases. V lost 8 bases and J 2 bases, leaving 16 bases between the germline ends. Germline CDR1 MNHEY, CDR2 SMNVEV (reference sequence). This CDR3 spans 14 amino acids. The CDR3 loop is CASVARPGTYEQYF. The CDR3 DNA reads TGTGCCAGCGTAGCCCGGCCCGGGACCTACGAGCAGTACTTC.

This chain joins TRBV28 and TRBJ1-2; D ambiguous. V was trimmed by 3 bases and J by 7 bases, leaving 21 bases between them. The germline CDR1 and CDR2 sequences are MDHEN and SYDVKM. The CDR3 contains 16 residues. CDR3 nucleotide sequence: TGTGCCAGCAGTTTGGGCAGGCTTACCCTCCGGGTTGGCTACACCTTC. This sequence encodes CASSLGRLTLRVGYTF.

The genes are TRBV27 and TRBJ2-3, with 10 nucleotides matching TRBD2. Unmatched junction bases numbered 8, after V lost 5 bases and J lost 3 bases. The CDR3 length is 16 residues. Germline loops: CDR1 MNHEY, CDR2 SMNVEV (reference sequence). The CDR3 sequence is CASSPAGTSATDTQYF. DNA for the CDR3: TGTGCCAGCAGTCCCGCCGGGACTAGCGCTACAGATACGCAGTATTTT.

The J gene is TRBJ2-5, the V gene TRBV9; 9 bases match TRBD2. Per the germline V gene, CDR1 is SGDLS and CDR2 is YYNGEE. The CDR3 spans 17 residues. Trimming at V came to 2 bases and at J to 3 bases, leaving 11 bases not matched to a gene. The CDR3 reads CASSVALTSGAEETQYF. The CDR3, as DNA: TGTGCCAGCAGCGTGGCCCTGACTAGCGGAGCCGAAGAGACCCAGTACTTC.

The chain couples TRBV7-9 to TRBJ1-5; no firm D call. The germline V gene encodes CDR1 SEHNR and CDR2 FQNEAQ (reference sequence). V lost 2 bases, J lost 4 bases, and 9 bases lay in between. The CDR3 loop spans 14 amino acids. The CDR3 DNA reads as TGTGCCAGCAGCTTAACGGTCTCAAATCAGCCCCAGCATTTT. It is translated as CASSLTVSNQPQHF.

As DNA, the CDR3 is TGCGCCAGCAGCCAAGTTTTGGGGGCCACCGGGGAGCTGTTTTTT. Its translation is CASSQVLGATGELFF. The chain links TRBV4-1 to TRBJ2-2; D might be TRBD1 (6 bases). V lost 1 base and J lost 4, with 10 bases in between. The CDR3 has 15 amino acids. Germline values: CDR1 MGHRA, CDR2 YSYEKL.

This sequence joins TRBV3-1 and TRBJ2-1; no reliable D call. The CDR3 length is 13 residues. Germline loops: CDR1 LGHDT, CDR2 YNNKEL (reference sequence). V was trimmed by 8 bases and J by 5 bases, leaving 13 bases between them. The CDR3 DNA is TGTGCCAGCGCCTACCAACCAAACAATGAGCAGTTCTTC. This gives the protein CASAYQPNNEQFF.

This sequence joins TRBV7-9 and TRBJ2-7; D uncertain. Germline CDR1 SEHNR, CDR2 FQNEAQ (reference sequence). Trimming took off 6 bases at V and 0 bases at J, with 12 bases between the two ends. The CDR3 covers 14 residues. This chain's CDR3 is CASRPPPPSYEQYF. The CDR3, as DNA: TGTGCCAGCAGACCCCCACCTCCCTCCTACGAGCAGTACTTC.